A selection of T cell receptor beta chains follows, all from one sample in a study of patients and donors after allogeneic stem cell transplantation. MiXCR was run by TCRdb on the RT-PCR reads, yielding one entry per CDR3 protein. The repertoire holds about 110,000 distinct CDR3 sequences, with 35% as singletons. The sample comprised blood, either unsorted or a sorted T cell fraction (not recorded which). The receptors originated from a human donor who was either an allogeneic HSCT recipient or a stem cell or donor lymphocyte infusion donor (not recorded which). It is not recorded whose cells these are; they may come from a transplant donor. CDR3s include the opening cysteine and the closing phenylalanine or tryptophan. Fields, in order: J gene, clone size, V gene, CDR3 protein. Some rows have no size entry. The others give once, few or many, or a class for an expanded clone.

j_call: TRBJ1-1; clone_size: few; v_call: TRBV11-2; cdr3_aa: CASSPRDRRYTEAFF
j_call: TRBJ1-6; clone_size: many; v_call: TRBV18; cdr3_aa: CASSNGVSPLHF
j_call: TRBJ2-7; clone_size: few; v_call: TRBV29-1; cdr3_aa: CSVEAGTEQYF
j_call: TRBJ1-4; clone_size: -; v_call: TRBV7-6; cdr3_aa: CASSSGTGVNEKLFF
j_call: TRBJ2-5; clone_size: -; v_call: TRBV12-3/TRBV12-4; cdr3_aa: CASRIRQETQYF
j_call: TRBJ2-1; clone_size: few; v_call: TRBV20-1; cdr3_aa: CSASPLAREQFF
j_call: TRBJ2-5; clone_size: few; v_call: TRBV7-2; cdr3_aa: CASSMKSSGIETQYF
j_call: TRBJ1-4; clone_size: few; v_call: TRBV20-1; cdr3_aa: CSARDGQGYEKLFF
j_call: TRBJ1-5; clone_size: -; v_call: TRBV27; cdr3_aa: CASSPLRQLNQPQHF
j_call: TRBJ2-2; clone_size: once; v_call: TRBV7-3; cdr3_aa: CASKQGARTGELFF
j_call: TRBJ2-1; clone_size: -; v_call: TRBV18; cdr3_aa: CASSPETRQFF
j_call: TRBJ1-5; clone_size: -; v_call: TRBV18; cdr3_aa: CASSLTTDPFPSNQPQHF
j_call: TRBJ2-3; clone_size: -; v_call: TRBV10-3; cdr3_aa: CAISEKSVLSTDTQYF
j_call: TRBJ2-2; clone_size: few; v_call: TRBV5-1; cdr3_aa: CASSFGGAGGTGELFF
j_call: TRBJ2-1; clone_size: -; v_call: TRBV6-2/TRBV6-3; cdr3_aa: CASSPLGRASGEQFF
j_call: TRBJ2-2; clone_size: few; v_call: TRBV7-8; cdr3_aa: CASSLGDRGPGELFF
j_call: TRBJ1-5; clone_size: many; v_call: TRBV20-1; cdr3_aa: CSASGRVPQPQHF
j_call: TRBJ1-2; clone_size: few; v_call: TRBV20-1; cdr3_aa: CSATAVNYGYTF
j_call: TRBJ1-6; clone_size: few; v_call: TRBV20-1; cdr3_aa: CSAAGTANSPLHF
j_call: TRBJ2-2; clone_size: -; v_call: TRBV27; cdr3_aa: CASSSRLAGGRGNTGELFF
j_call: TRBJ1-4; clone_size: few; v_call: TRBV7-9; cdr3_aa: CASSSHGTDKLFF
j_call: TRBJ1-1; clone_size: few; v_call: TRBV4-3; cdr3_aa: CASSQQLGPLDTEAFF
j_call: TRBJ2-7; clone_size: -; v_call: TRBV6-1; cdr3_aa: CASSDPPGLYEQYF
j_call: TRBJ2-1; clone_size: -; v_call: TRBV19; cdr3_aa: CASSTSPGLVFYEQFF
j_call: TRBJ2-2; clone_size: -; v_call: TRBV12-3/TRBV12-4; cdr3_aa: CASSPLRTTRTGELFF
j_call: TRBJ1-5; clone_size: -; v_call: TRBV6-6; cdr3_aa: CASSRDRGHQPQHF
j_call: TRBJ2-1; clone_size: -; v_call: TRBV11-2; cdr3_aa: CASSPSRGNNEQFF
j_call: TRBJ1-4; clone_size: many; v_call: TRBV12-3/TRBV12-4; cdr3_aa: CASSWDSNNEKLFF
j_call: TRBJ2-3; clone_size: -; v_call: TRBV12-3/TRBV12-4; cdr3_aa: CASSLGGPLGDTQYF
j_call: TRBJ1-2; clone_size: few; v_call: TRBV20-1; cdr3_aa: CSAHGRNGSYGYTF
j_call: TRBJ2-1; clone_size: -; v_call: TRBV7-2; cdr3_aa: CASSHRGRLAGGPSYNEQFF
j_call: TRBJ2-3; clone_size: -; v_call: TRBV4-3; cdr3_aa: CASSQEGPTADTQYF
j_call: TRBJ2-1; clone_size: -; v_call: TRBV5-1; cdr3_aa: CASSLGQVGEQFF
j_call: TRBJ1-6; clone_size: -; v_call: TRBV20-1; cdr3_aa: CSARKQQGALNSPLHF
j_call: TRBJ2-7; clone_size: -; v_call: TRBV4-1; cdr3_aa: CASQRREGGYEQYF
j_call: TRBJ2-1; clone_size: few; v_call: TRBV4-2; cdr3_aa: CASSQDRTLNEQFF
j_call: TRBJ2-2; clone_size: -; v_call: TRBV24-1; cdr3_aa: CATSDPDRGGTGELFF
j_call: TRBJ1-6; clone_size: few; v_call: TRBV20-1; cdr3_aa: CSARDKTGESSPLHF
j_call: TRBJ2-7; clone_size: -; v_call: TRBV20-1; cdr3_aa: CSAREAAIYEQYF
j_call: TRBJ1-5; clone_size: -; v_call: TRBV15; cdr3_aa: CATSSPGTGAPQHF
j_call: TRBJ1-5; clone_size: few; v_call: TRBV15; cdr3_aa: CATSRGRGNQPQHF
j_call: TRBJ2-1; clone_size: -; v_call: TRBV13; cdr3_aa: CASSLGLEGVGEQFF
j_call: TRBJ2-1; clone_size: once; v_call: TRBV6-2/TRBV6-3; cdr3_aa: CASSGSSTYNEQFF
j_call: TRBJ2-7; clone_size: -; v_call: TRBV27; cdr3_aa: CASSLTPTGYYEQYF
j_call: TRBJ1-2; clone_size: few; v_call: TRBV12-3/TRBV12-4; cdr3_aa: CASRDPGDYGYTF
j_call: TRBJ2-7; clone_size: -; v_call: TRBV6-2/TRBV6-3; cdr3_aa: CASSRHPAYEQYF
j_call: TRBJ1-4; clone_size: once; v_call: TRBV7-2; cdr3_aa: CASSPDPGGNEKLFF
j_call: TRBJ2-7; clone_size: -; v_call: TRBV6-2/TRBV6-3; cdr3_aa: CAIRLAKTYEQYF
j_call: TRBJ1-1; clone_size: -; v_call: TRBV2; cdr3_aa: CASKGHRATEAFF
j_call: TRBJ1-2; clone_size: -; v_call: TRBV7-9; cdr3_aa: CASSPRLPNYGYTF